In its sample, the clone carrying this T cell receptor (beta chain) was seen a few times. MiXCR was run by TCRdb on the 5' RACE reads, yielding one entry per CDR3 protein. The sample has 180,000 or so distinct CDR3 sequences, approximately 10% seen once. This entry is derived from a study of T-cell memory formation after mild COVID-19. The CDR3 runs to 13 residues. V dropped 2 bases and J dropped 12 bases, with 14 bases sitting between them. Per germline, CDR1 SEHNR and CDR2 FQNEAQ (reference sequence). This chain links TRBV7-9 with TRBJ2-1, with D unclear. This TCR derives from a man aged 18 to 35 who had mild COVID-19 (a few samples of this study predate the infection). Cell type and time point are not known. The sample taken for sequencing was PBMCs or a T cell subset sorted from them (not recorded which). CDR3 nucleotides: TGTGCCAGCAGCTTAAAGCCCCGCTGGGGGCAGTTCTTC. This gives the protein CASSLKPRWGQFF.